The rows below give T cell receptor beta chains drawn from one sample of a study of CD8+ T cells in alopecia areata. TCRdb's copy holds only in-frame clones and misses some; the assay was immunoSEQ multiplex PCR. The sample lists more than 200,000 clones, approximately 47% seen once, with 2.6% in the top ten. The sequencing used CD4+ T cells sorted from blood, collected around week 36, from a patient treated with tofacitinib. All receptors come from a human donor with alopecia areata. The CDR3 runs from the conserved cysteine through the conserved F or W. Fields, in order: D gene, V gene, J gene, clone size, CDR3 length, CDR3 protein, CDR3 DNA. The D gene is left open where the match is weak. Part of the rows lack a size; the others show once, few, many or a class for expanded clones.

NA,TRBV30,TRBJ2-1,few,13,CAWSVGYYNEQFF,TGTGCCTGGAGTGTAGGCTACTACAATGAGCAGTTCTTC
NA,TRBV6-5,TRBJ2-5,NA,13,CASSYGRQQTQYF,TGTGCCAGCAGTTACGGGCGGCAACAGACCCAGTACTTC
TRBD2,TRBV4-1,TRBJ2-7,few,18,CASSQGPQLAINPYEQYF,TGCGCCAGCAGCCAAGGACCACAACTAGCGATCAACCCTTACGAGCAGTACTTC
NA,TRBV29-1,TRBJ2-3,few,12,CSVDILVDTQYF,TGCAGCGTTGATATTTTAGTGGATACGCAGTATTTT
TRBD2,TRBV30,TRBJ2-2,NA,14,CAWSAGGNTGELFF,TGTGCCTGGAGTGCGGGAGGGAACACCGGGGAGCTGTTTTTT
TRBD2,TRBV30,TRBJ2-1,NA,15,CAWSEIGLADNEQFF,TGTGCCTGGAGTGAGATTGGACTAGCCGACAATGAGCAGTTCTTC
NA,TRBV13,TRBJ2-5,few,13,CASSFSGFETQYF,TGTGCCAGCAGCTTTTCTGGTTTTGAGACCCAGTACTTC
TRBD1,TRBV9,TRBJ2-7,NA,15,CASSSSVGQNYEQYF,TGTGCCAGCAGCTCTTCTGTGGGACAGAACTACGAGCAGTACTTC
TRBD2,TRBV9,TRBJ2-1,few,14,CASSGTSGKGEQFF,TGTGCCAGCAGCGGGACTAGCGGGAAAGGTGAGCAGTTCTTC
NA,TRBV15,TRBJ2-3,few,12,CATSKATDTQYF,TGTGCCACCAGCAAAGCCACAGATACGCAGTATTTT
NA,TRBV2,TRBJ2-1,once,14,CASSGRDRDNEQFF,TGTGCCAGCAGTGGGCGGGATAGAGACAATGAGCAGTTCTTC
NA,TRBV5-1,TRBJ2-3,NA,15,CASSLDGRLTDTQYF,TGCGCCAGCAGCTTGGACGGTAGACTCACAGATACGCAGTATTTT
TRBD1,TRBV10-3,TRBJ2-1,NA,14,CAITPGQGRIEQFF,TGTGCCATCACCCCCGGACAGGGTCGTATTGAGCAGTTCTTC
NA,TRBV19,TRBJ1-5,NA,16,CATNQGYGARNQPQHF,TGTGCCACGAATCAAGGCTACGGGGCGAGGAATCAGCCCCAGCATTTT
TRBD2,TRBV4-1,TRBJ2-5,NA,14,CASSRPSGTETQYF,TGCGCCAGCAGCCGCCCTAGCGGGACAGAGACCCAGTACTTC
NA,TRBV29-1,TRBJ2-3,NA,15,CSVEVRAGVVNTQYF,TGCAGCGTTGAAGTTAGGGCAGGGGTAGTAAATACGCAGTATTTT
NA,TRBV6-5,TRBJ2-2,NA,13,CASSRNSAGELFF,TGTGCCAGCAGCCGTAACTCCGCCGGGGAGCTGTTTTTT
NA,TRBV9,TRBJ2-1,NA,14,CASSVSRGSNEQFF,TGTGCCAGCAGCGTATCAAGGGGGAGTAATGAGCAGTTCTTC
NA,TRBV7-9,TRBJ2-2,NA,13,CASSVSFPGELFF,TGTGCCAGCAGCGTTAGCTTCCCCGGGGAGCTGTTTTTT
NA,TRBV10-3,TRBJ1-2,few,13,CAISERGENGYTF,TGTGCCATCAGTGAGAGGGGAGAAAATGGCTACACCTTC
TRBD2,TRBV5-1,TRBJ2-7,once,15,CASSPGLAGVWEQYF,TGCGCCAGCAGCCCGGGACTAGCGGGAGTCTGGGAGCAGTACTTC
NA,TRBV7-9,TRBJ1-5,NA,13,CASSLVGDQPQHF,TGTGCCAGCAGCCTTGTCGGGGATCAGCCCCAGCATTTT
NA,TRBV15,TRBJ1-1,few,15,CATSRDRVGVESAFF,TGTGCCACCAGCAGAGACAGGGTCGGGGTCGAAAGCGCTTTCTTT
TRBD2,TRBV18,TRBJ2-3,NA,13,CASSASGTDTQYF,TGTGCCAGCTCAGCTAGCGGGACAGATACGCAGTATTTT
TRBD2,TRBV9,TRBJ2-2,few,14,CASSAGLAVGELFF,TGTGCCAGCAGCGCCGGACTAGCGGTCGGGGAGCTGTTTTTT
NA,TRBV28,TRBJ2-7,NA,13,CATMRWRTYEQYF,TGTGCGACCATGAGGTGGCGGACCTACGAGCAGTACTTC
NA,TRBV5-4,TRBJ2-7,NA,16,CASSSAGRRVEGEQYF,TGTGCCAGCAGCTCGGCCGGCCGGCGGGTGGAAGGCGAGCAGTACTTC
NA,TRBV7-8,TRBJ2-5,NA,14,CASSLAPLVETQYF,TGTGCCAGCAGCTTAGCCCCGTTAGTGGAGACCCAGTACTTC
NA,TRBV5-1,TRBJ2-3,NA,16,CASSPSGVRSTDTQYF,TGCGCCAGCAGCCCGTCAGGGGTACGGAGCACAGATACGCAGTATTTT
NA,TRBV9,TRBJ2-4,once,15,CASSVDSGAGDIQYF,TGTGCCAGCAGCGTGGATTCCGGGGCCGGGGACATTCAGTACTTC
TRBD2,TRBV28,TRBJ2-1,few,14,CASSPGGSYNEQFF,TGTGCCAGCAGTCCGGGGGGCTCCTACAATGAGCAGTTCTTC
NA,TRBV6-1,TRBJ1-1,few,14,CASSEAVGYTEAFF,TGTGCCAGCAGTGAAGCGGTAGGGTACACTGAAGCTTTCTTT
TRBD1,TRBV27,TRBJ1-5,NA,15,CASSVGQGANQPQHF,TGTGCCTCCTCAGTGGGACAGGGGGCCAATCAGCCCCAGCATTTT
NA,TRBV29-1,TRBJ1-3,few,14,CSAKDGLSGNTIYF,TGCAGCGCTAAGGACGGCCTCTCTGGAAACACCATATATTTT
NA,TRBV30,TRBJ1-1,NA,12,CAWSPTHAQAFF,TGTGCCTGGAGTCCAACACATGCACAAGCTTTCTTT
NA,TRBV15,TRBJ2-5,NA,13,CATSRDFGETQYF,TGTGCCACCAGCAGAGATTTCGGAGAGACCCAGTACTTC
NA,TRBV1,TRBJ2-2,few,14,CTSGRTGRSGELFF,TGCACCAGCGGACGGACAGGGAGGTCCGGGGAGCTGTTTTTT
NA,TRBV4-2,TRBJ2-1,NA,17,CASSHAESAGPGAEQFF,TGTGCCAGCAGCCATGCCGAGTCGGCGGGCCCTGGGGCGGAGCAGTTCTTC
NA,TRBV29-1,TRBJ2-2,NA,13,CSVLRGVAGELFF,TGCAGCGTTCTAAGGGGGGTCGCCGGGGAGCTGTTTTTT
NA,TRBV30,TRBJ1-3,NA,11,CAWNSGNTIYF,TGTGCCTGGAATTCTGGAAACACCATATATTTT
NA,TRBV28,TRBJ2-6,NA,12,CASSTPPGVLTF,TGTGCCAGCAGTACTCCCCCCGGCGTCCTGACTTTC
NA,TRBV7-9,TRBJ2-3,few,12,CASSPTQDTQYF,TGTGCCAGCAGCCCAACCCAAGATACGCAGTATTTT